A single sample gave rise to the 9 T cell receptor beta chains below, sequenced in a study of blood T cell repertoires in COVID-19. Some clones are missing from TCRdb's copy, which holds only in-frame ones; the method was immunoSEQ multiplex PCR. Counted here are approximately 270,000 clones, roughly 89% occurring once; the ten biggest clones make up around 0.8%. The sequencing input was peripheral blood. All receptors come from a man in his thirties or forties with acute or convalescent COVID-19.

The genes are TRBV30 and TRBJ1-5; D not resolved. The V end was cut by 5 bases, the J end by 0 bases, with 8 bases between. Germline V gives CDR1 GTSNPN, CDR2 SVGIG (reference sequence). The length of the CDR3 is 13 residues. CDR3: CAWGAYSNQPQHF. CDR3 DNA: TGTGCCTGGGGAGCTTATAGCAATCAGCCCCAGCATTTT.

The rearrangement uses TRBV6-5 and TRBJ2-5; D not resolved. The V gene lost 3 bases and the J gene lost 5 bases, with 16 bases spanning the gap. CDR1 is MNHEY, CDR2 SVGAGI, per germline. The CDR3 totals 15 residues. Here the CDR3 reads CASSYQANLWETQYF. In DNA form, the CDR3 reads TGTGCCAGCAGTTATCAGGCCAATCTCTGGGAGACCCAGTACTTC.

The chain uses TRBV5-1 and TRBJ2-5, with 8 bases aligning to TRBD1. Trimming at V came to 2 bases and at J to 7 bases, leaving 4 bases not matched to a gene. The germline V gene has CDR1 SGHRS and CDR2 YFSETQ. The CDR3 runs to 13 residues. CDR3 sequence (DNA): TGCGCCAGCAGCTTACAGGGGGAGGTGACCCAGTACTTC. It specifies CASSLQGEVTQYF.

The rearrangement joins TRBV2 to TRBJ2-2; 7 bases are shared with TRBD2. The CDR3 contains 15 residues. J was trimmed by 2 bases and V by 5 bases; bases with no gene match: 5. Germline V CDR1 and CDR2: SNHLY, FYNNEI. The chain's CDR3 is CASSFGLVNTGELFF. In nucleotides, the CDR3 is TGTGCCAGCAGTTTTGGACTAGTCAACACCGGGGAGCTGTTTTTT.

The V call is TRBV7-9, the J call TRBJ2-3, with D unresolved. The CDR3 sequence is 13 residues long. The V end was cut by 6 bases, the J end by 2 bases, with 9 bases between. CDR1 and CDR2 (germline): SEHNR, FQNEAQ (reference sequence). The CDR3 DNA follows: TGTGCCAGCAGGTGGTTAGCCACAGATACGCAGTATTTT. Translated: CASRWLATDTQYF.

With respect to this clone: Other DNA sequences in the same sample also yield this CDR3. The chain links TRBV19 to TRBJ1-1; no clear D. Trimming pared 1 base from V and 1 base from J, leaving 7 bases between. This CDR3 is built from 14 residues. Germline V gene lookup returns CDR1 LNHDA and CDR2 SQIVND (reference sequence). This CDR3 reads CASSIGGWNTEAFF. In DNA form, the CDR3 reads TGTGCCAGTAGTATAGGAGGCTGGAACACTGAAGCTTTCTTT. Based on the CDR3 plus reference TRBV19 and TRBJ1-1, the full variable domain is DGGITQSPKYLFRKEGQNVTLSCEQNLNHDAMYWYRQDPGQGLRLIYYSQIVNDFQKGDIAEGYSVSREKKESFPLTVTSAQKNPTAFYLCASSIGGWNTEAFFGQGTRLTVV.

As DNA, the CDR3 is TGTGCCAGCAGCCCAGGGGGCGCAGAGGACTACGAGCAGTACTTC. Encoded protein: CASSPGGAEDYEQYF. The V gene is TRBV2, the J gene TRBJ2-7; 8 bases line up with TRBD1. Trimming took 6 bases from V and 3 from J; bases not matched to a gene: 10. Germline V lookup: CDR1 SNHLY, CDR2 FYNNEI. This CDR3 comprises 15 residues.

The CDR3 sequence is CASSSIQGGSDIQYF. CDR3 bases: TGTGCCAGCAGCTCGATACAGGGTGGATCAGACATTCAGTACTTC. V gene TRBV5-8 combines with J gene TRBJ2-4, with D perhaps matching TRBD1 (6 bases). The CDR3 covers 15 residues. Germline CDR1 reads SGHTS; CDR2 reads YDEGEE. V gave up 3 bases and J gave up 8 bases, with 18 bases separating them.

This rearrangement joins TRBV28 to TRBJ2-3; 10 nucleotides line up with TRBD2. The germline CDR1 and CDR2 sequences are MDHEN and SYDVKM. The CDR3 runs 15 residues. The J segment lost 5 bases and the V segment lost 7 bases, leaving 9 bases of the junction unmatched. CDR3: CASTLLAGVVDTQYF. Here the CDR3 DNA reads TGTGCCAGCACCTTGCTAGCGGGAGTTGTAGATACGCAGTATTTT.